This T cell receptor (beta chain) was recorded in a study of T cell responses to AZD1222 COVID-19 vaccine. Whole-study context: The analysis combined second doses at about 4 or about 12 weeks. General study points: Just a handful of people given AZD1222 tested seropositive at baseline. Sampled repertoires all dated from after the peak T cell response.

A remark on this clone: Its antigen is still unknown.

From germline, CDR1 is SNHLY and CDR2 FYNNEI. V shed 7 bases and J 4 bases; nucleotides not matched to a gene: 9. The CDR3 extends over 15 amino acids. Only in-frame clones appear in the TCRdb table, and some are missing; sequencing was by immunoSEQ multiplex PCR. The sample gives roughly 140,000 clones, about 93% of which show up once; 4% to 6% is in the top ten. This clonotype was obtained from an adult in good health. This specimen was peripheral blood, taken on day 0 of AZD1222 vaccination. The rearrangement links TRBV2 to TRBJ1-5, with 8 bases lining up with TRBD1. The CDR3: CASNPRTGRNQPQHF. The CDR3 nucleotides read TGTGCCAGCAACCCCCGGACAGGGAGGAATCAGCCCCAGCATTTT. The full variable domain, its missing parts supplied by reference TRBV2 and TRBJ1-5, is EPEVTQTPSHQVTQMGQEVILRCVPISNHLYFYWYRQILGQKVEFLVSFYNNEISEKSEIFDDQFSVERPDGSNFTLKIRSTKLEDSAMYFCASNPRTGRNQPQHFGDGTRLSIL.